These 29 T cell receptor beta chains share one sample of origin, sequenced in a study of T-cell memory formation after mild COVID-19. MiXCR, run by TCRdb on the 5' RACE reads, gives a single entry per CDR3 protein. Of more than 150,000 distinct CDR3 sequences listed, roughly 20% are singletons. The material sequenced was PBMCs or a T cell subset sorted from them (not recorded which). These receptors were collected from a man between 18 and 29 years old who had mild COVID-19 (a few samples of this study predate the infection). Cell type and time point are not known.

V and J are TRBV5-5 and TRBJ2-5; D call uncertain. CDR1 is SGHKS, CDR2 YYEKEE, per germline (reference sequence). V shed 6 bases and J shed 4 bases, with 19 bases lying between them. The CDR3 has 15 residues. CDR3 loop: CASTFPPGPTETQYF. The DNA for the CDR3 is TGTGCCAGCACCTTTCCTCCTGGGCCCACAGAGACCCAGTACTTC.

The CDR3 coding sequence is TGCAGCGTTGTTGCCGCGGGGGGCAATCAGCCCCAGCATTTT. Its protein product is CSVVAAGGNQPQHF. J is TRBJ1-5 and V is TRBV29-1, with a possible D match to TRBD1 (5 bases). Per the germline V gene, CDR1 is SQVTM and CDR2 is ANQGSEA. The CDR3 is 14 residues long. Between the trimmed V and J ends, which lost 4 bases and 2 bases, there was a span of 12 bases.

This clonotype appeared a few times. The chain has TRBV6-5 and TRBJ1-2, with a tentative D call TRBD1 (5 bases). V lost 0 bases and J 8 bases, leaving 19 bases between the germline ends. This CDR3 comprises 16 residues. CDR1 is MNHEY and CDR2 is SVGAGI in the germline V gene. CDR3 in amino acids: CASSYSGVAGRWGYTF. The CDR3 DNA is TGTGCCAGCAGTTACTCGGGGGTAGCAGGGCGCTGGGGCTACACCTTC.

This clonotype was counted only a few times. V and J are TRBV7-2 and TRBJ2-1; 13 bases line up with TRBD2. Germline V gene lookup returns CDR1 SGHTA and CDR2 FQGNSA. V lost 5 bases, J lost 15 bases, and 10 bases stayed unmatched. The CDR3 contains 14 residues. CDR3 coding DNA: TGTGCCAGCAGCCAGGCTACTAGCGGGGGGGCCCTGTTCTTC. Its protein product is CASSQATSGGALFF.

The CDR3 spells CASSFSTPTGELFF. CDR3 coding DNA: TGCGCCAGCAGCTTCTCGACCCCCACCGGGGAGCTGTTTTTT. This chain connects TRBV5-1 to TRBJ2-2, with D hard to call. CDR3 length equals 14 residues. From germline, CDR1 is SGHRS and CDR2 YFSETQ. V was trimmed by 2 bases and J by 4 bases, leaving 9 bases between them.

This clonotype occurred many times. J is TRBJ1-5 and V is TRBV11-2; D unclear. Per the germline V gene, CDR1 is SGHAT and CDR2 is FQNNGV. The CDR3 length is 14 residues. Trimming cost V 1 base and J 7 bases, with 11 bases left between them. CDR3 nucleotides: TGTGCCAGCAGCTTAGTGCCGGGGAGGCAGCCCCAGCATTTT. Translated, it gives CASSLVPGRQPQHF.

The sample holds a few counts of this clonotype. V usage is TRBV12-3 or TRBV12-4 and J usage is TRBJ2-2, with D unresolved. Trimming removed 7 bases at V and 5 bases at J, with 11 bases between. This CDR3 is 13 amino acids long. CDR3 sequence: CASTHSWTGELFF. The DNA of the CDR3 is TGTGCCAGCACCCATTCATGGACCGGGGAGCTGTTTTTT.

CDR3: CSTTGGSRTEAFF. CDR3 bases: TGCAGTACTACAGGGGGAAGTCGAACTGAAGCTTTCTTT. The chain joins TRBV20-1 to TRBJ1-1; 8 positions agree with TRBD1. The CDR3 consists of 13 residues. With V trimmed by 8 bases and J by 5 bases, 10 bases remained unmatched. CDR1 and CDR2 from the germline V gene are DFQATT and SNEGSKA (reference sequence).

This chain links TRBV5-1 with TRBJ1-2; tentatively, D is TRBD1 (5 bases). Germline-derived CDR1 and CDR2 are SGHRS and YFSETQ. The CDR3 has 12 amino acids. V was clipped by 4 bases and J by 8 bases, with 12 bases between them. The CDR3 is CASSAQGVGYTF. The CDR3 bases are TGCGCCAGCAGCGCTCAGGGAGTAGGCTACACCTTC.

This clonotype was seen more than once but under ten times. This chain joins TRBV2 and TRBJ2-1, with 12 bases aligning to TRBD1. V gave up 6 bases and J gave up 9 bases; unmatched junction bases: 6. The germline V gene encodes CDR1 SNHLY and CDR2 FYNNEI. This CDR3 has 14 amino acids. In nucleotides, the CDR3 is TGTGCCAGCAGGGGACAGGGGGCAATCAGTGAGCAGTTCTTC. Translation gives CASRGQGAISEQFF.

The chain carries TRBV6-6 and TRBJ2-7, with D unresolved. Per germline, CDR1 MNHNY and CDR2 SVGAGI (reference sequence). This CDR3 is built from 13 residues. V lost 6 bases to trimming and J lost 7 bases, with 16 bases between them. CDR3 sequence: CASSSPRVGEQYF. CDR3 DNA: TGTGCCAGCAGCTCCCCCAGAGTCGGGGAGCAGTACTTC.

This clonotype was seen more than once but under ten times. V usage is TRBV12-3 or TRBV12-4 and J usage is TRBJ2-1, with TRBD2 matching 9 bases. The CDR3 extends over 15 amino acids. After removal of 4 bases from V and 8 bases from J, the junction contained 9 bases not matched to a gene. Written as DNA, the CDR3 is TGTGCCAGCAGTTGGGGGACTAGCTTTTCCCATGAGCAGTTCTTC. It encodes CASSWGTSFSHEQFF.

A remark on this clonotype: The junction departs from germline at one end; a sequencing error may be responsible. The V and J genes are TRBV5-6 and TRBJ1-1; TRBD1 might be the D (6 bases). In germline, CDR1 is SGHDT, CDR2 YYEEEE. The CDR3 totals 14 residues. The CDR3 sequence: CASSPTGRETEVFF. DNA for the CDR3: TGTGCCAGCAGCCCCACAGGGCGGGAAACTGAAGTTTTCTTT. Full variable domain (remainder filled in from reference TRBV5-6 and TRBJ1-1): DAGVTQSPTHLIKTRGQQVTLRCSPKSGHDTVSWYQQALGQGPQFIFQYYEEEERQRGNFPDRFSGHQFPNYSSELNVNALLLGDSALYLCASSPTGRETEVFFGQGTRLTVV.

CDR3 loop: CASSLPTAGNTEAFF. CDR3 in DNA: TGTGCCAGCAGTTTACCCACCGCCGGGAACACTGAAGCTTTCTTT. V usage is TRBV12-3 or TRBV12-4 and J usage is TRBJ1-1; unclear D gene. The CDR3 is made up of 15 amino acids. Trimming shortened V by 2 bases and J by 1 base, and 11 bases separated the two germline ends.

The chain is built from TRBV29-1 and TRBJ2-5; D might be TRBD1 (6 bases). V lost 7 bases to trimming and J lost 2 bases, with 14 bases between them. CDR3 length equals 13 residues. Germline CDR1 and CDR2: SQVTM and ANQGSEA. CDR3 sequence: CSAGGGPQETQYF. The CDR3 DNA reads TGCAGCGCGGGTGGGGGCCCGCAAGAGACCCAGTACTTC.

This chain uses TRBV27 with TRBJ1-1; D unresolved. Trimming stripped 3 bases from V and 9 bases from J, with 11 bases between. Germline V gene sequence: CDR1 MNHEY, CDR2 SMNVEV (reference sequence). The CDR3 has 12 amino acids. The CDR3: CASSFTSGKAFF. The CDR3 bases are TGTGCCAGCAGTTTTACGAGCGGGAAAGCTTTCTTT.

CDR3 in DNA: TGTGCCAGCAGCGTCCCGGAGGGTACGCAGTATTTT. The encoded protein is CASSVPEGTQYF. The chain carries TRBV11-2 and TRBJ2-3; D possibly corresponds to TRBD2 (6 bases). Trimming shortened V by 5 bases and J by 8 bases, and 11 bases separated the two germline ends. Per the germline V gene, CDR1 is SGHAT and CDR2 is FQNNGV. The CDR3 totals 12 residues.

V usage is TRBV18 and J usage is TRBJ2-7; D gene ambiguous. The germline V gene has CDR1 KGHSH and CDR2 LQKENI. Trimming removed 1 base from V and 5 bases from J, with 9 bases in between. There are 13 residues in the CDR3. CDR3 loop: CASSPQNEDEQYF. The CDR3 DNA is TGTGCCAGCTCACCACAGAATGAAGACGAGCAGTACTTC.

This chain connects TRBV11-3 to TRBJ2-7; TRBD1 matches at 8 bases. The germline V gene has CDR1 SGHNT and CDR2 YENEEA. After removal of 5 bases from V and 3 bases from J, the junction contained 6 bases not matched to a gene. CDR3 length equals 14 residues. The CDR3 DNA reads as TGTGCCAGCAGCCCCGGACAGGGCCTCTACGAGCAGTACTTC. Translation: CASSPGQGLYEQYF.

In its sample, this clonotype was seen a few times. This chain joins TRBV4-1 and TRBJ2-7; D not resolved. Germline V gives CDR1 MGHRA, CDR2 YSYEKL. The CDR3 is 15 amino acids. The V gene lost 0 bases and the J gene lost 3 bases, with 12 bases spanning the gap. The CDR3 coding sequence is TGCGCCAGCAGCCAAGAAGGGCCCTACCGCTACGAGCAGTACTTC. It is translated as CASSQEGPYRYEQYF.

In its sample, this clonotype was seen a few times. The chain combines TRBV20-1 with TRBJ2-4; D possibly matches TRBD1 or TRBD2 (5 bases each). V was trimmed by 4 bases and J by 0 bases, leaving 10 bases between them. The CDR3 has 14 residues. Germline loops: CDR1 DFQATT, CDR2 SNEGSKA (reference sequence). CDR3 protein: CSAMGPLAKNIQYF. The CDR3 region has the DNA TGCAGTGCTATGGGACCGTTAGCCAAAAACATTCAGTACTTC.

The sample holds many counts of this clonotype. This chain uses TRBV20-1 with TRBJ2-1; D gene unclear. Per germline, CDR1 DFQATT and CDR2 SNEGSKA (reference sequence). The CDR3 loop spans 10 amino acids. V was shortened by 3 bases and J by 7 bases, with 4 bases between the two germline ends. For the CDR3, the DNA is TGCAGTGCTAGGAAGAATGAGCAGTTCTTC. Translation gives CSARKNEQFF.

Many counts were recorded for this clonotype. The chain is built from TRBV28 and TRBJ2-5; D remains unclear. Trimming cost V 2 bases and J 4 bases, with 8 bases left between them. Germline values: CDR1 MDHEN, CDR2 SYDVKM. The CDR3 is 13 amino acids. The CDR3 DNA sequence: TGTGCCAGCAGTTTAATTCGACGAGAGACCCAGTACTTC. Residues: CASSLIRRETQYF.

The gene calls are TRBV25-1 and TRBJ1-2, with 8 bases aligning to TRBD1. This CDR3 region has 15 residues. Germline V gene lookup returns CDR1 MGHDK and CDR2 SYGVNS. With V trimmed by 2 bases and J by 4 bases, 6 bases remained unmatched. DNA of the CDR3: TGTGCCAGCAGTGAACTACAGGGGGTGAGCTATGGCTACACCTTC. It specifies CASSELQGVSYGYTF.

This clonotype was recorded many times. The chain has TRBV20-1 and TRBJ2-1, with 12 bases that match TRBD2. Germline CDR1 is DFQATT and CDR2 is SNEGSKA (reference sequence). There are 16 residues in the CDR3. The V segment lost 5 bases and the J segment 9 bases; nucleotides outside the gene matches: 14. For the CDR3, the DNA is TGCAGTGCTCGAGGTTACCGACTAGCGGGGGACGCTGAGCAGTTCTTC. Translation: CSARGYRLAGDAEQFF.

This clonotype was counted a few times. The germline gene is not matched at one end of the junction; a read error may be the cause. The rearrangement uses TRBV14 and TRBJ1-6; D not resolved. Germline V gene lookup returns CDR1 SGHDN and CDR2 FVKESK. This CDR3 spans 13 amino acids. CDR3 sequence reads: CASSQVITSALHF. CDR3 DNA: TGTGCCAGCAGCCAAGTAATAACTTCAGCCCTCCACTTT.

There are a few counts of this clonotype. This chain joins TRBV9 and TRBJ2-7; tentatively, D is TRBD1 or TRBD2 (5 bases each). The CDR3 runs 14 residues. CDR1 is SGDLS and CDR2 is YYNGEE in the germline V gene. Trimming pared 0 bases from V and 5 bases from J, leaving 12 bases between. DNA for the CDR3: TGTGCCAGCAGCGTAGCCGGGGCGGACAACGAGCAGTACTTC. It codes for CASSVAGADNEQYF.

The rearrangement joins TRBV18 to TRBJ2-5; 8 bases align to TRBD1. The CDR3 is 13 amino acids. The J segment lost 5 bases and the V segment lost 6 bases, leaving 5 bases of the junction unmatched. In germline, CDR1 is KGHSH, CDR2 LQKENI. CDR3 in amino acids: CASSDRVGETQYF. Here the CDR3 DNA reads TGTGCCAGCTCGGACAGGGTCGGCGAGACCCAGTACTTC.

This clonotype occurred a few times. This chain connects TRBV4-1 to TRBJ1-6; D remains ambiguous. V lost 0 bases to trimming and J lost 0 bases, with 9 bases between them. CDR1 MGHRA and CDR2 YSYEKL come from the germline V gene. The CDR3 totals 17 residues. The CDR3, as DNA: TGCGCCAGCAGCCAAGATGATGGGGTCTCCTATAATTCACCCCTCCACTTT. Translation: CASSQDDGVSYNSPLHF.